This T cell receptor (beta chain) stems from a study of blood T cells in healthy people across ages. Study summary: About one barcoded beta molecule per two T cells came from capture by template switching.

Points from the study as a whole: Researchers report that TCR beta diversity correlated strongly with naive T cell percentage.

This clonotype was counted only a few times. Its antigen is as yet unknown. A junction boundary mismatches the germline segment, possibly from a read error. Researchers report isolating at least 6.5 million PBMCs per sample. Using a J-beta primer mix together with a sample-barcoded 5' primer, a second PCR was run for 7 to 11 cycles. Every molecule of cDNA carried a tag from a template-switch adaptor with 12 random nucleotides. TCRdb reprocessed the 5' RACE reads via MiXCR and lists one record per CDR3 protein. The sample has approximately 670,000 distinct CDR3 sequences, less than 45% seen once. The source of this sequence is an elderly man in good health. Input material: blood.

CDR3 amino acids: CTSEIPGGIKAHTQYF. In nucleotides, the CDR3 is TGTACCAGCGAAATTCCAGGGGGCATTAAGGCACATACGCAGTATTTT. This chain uses TRBV12-3 or TRBV12-4 with TRBJ2-3, with 8 bases aligning to TRBD1. This CDR3 region has 16 residues.